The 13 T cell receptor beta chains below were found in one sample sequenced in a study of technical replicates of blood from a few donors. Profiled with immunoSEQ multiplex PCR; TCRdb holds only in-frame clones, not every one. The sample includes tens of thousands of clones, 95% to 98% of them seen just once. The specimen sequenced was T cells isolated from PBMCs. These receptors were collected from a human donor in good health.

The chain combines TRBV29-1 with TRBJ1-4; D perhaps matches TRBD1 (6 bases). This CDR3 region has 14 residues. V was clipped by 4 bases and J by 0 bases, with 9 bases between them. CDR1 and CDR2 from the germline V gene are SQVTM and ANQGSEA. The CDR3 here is CSVGAGATNEKLFF. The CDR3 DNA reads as TGCAGCGTTGGTGCAGGGGCAACTAATGAAAAACTGTTTTTT.

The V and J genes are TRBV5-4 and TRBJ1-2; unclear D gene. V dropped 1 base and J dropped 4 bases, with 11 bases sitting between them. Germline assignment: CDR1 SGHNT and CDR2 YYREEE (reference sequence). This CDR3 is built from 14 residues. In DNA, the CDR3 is TGTGCCAGCAGCTTGAAGCTCGGAGGCTATGGCTACACCTTC. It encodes CASSLKLGGYGYTF.

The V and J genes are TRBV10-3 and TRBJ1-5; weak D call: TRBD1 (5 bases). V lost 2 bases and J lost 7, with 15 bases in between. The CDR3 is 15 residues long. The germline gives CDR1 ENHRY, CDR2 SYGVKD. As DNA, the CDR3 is TGTGCCATCAGTGAGGAGGCAGGAGGGGAGCAGCCCCAGCATTTT. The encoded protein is CAISEEAGGEQPQHF.

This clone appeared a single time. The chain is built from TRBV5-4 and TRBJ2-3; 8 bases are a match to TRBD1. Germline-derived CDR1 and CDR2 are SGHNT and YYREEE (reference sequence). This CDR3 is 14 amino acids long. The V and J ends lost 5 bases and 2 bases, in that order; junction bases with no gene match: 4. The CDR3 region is CASSPDRATDTQYF. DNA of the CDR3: TGTGCCAGCAGTCCGGACAGGGCCACAGATACGCAGTATTTT.

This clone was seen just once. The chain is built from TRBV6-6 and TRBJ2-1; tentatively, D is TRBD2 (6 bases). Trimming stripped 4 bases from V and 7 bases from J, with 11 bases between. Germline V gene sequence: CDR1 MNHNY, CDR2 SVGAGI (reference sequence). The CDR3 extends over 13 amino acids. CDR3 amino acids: CASSSREINEQFF. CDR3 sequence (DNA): TGTGCCAGCAGTTCCCGGGAGATTAATGAGCAGTTCTTC.

The CDR3 DNA reads TGTGCCAGCAGTGGGGAGGGCCCTCCCTACGAGCAGTACTTC. It is translated as CASSGEGPPYEQYF. The chain is built from TRBV6-1 and TRBJ2-7; 7 bases are shared with TRBD2. CDR3 length: 14 residues. With 4 bases clipped from V and 2 bases from J, the junction kept 5 bases outside the gene matches. The V gene's germline CDR1 is MNHNS and CDR2 SASEGT.

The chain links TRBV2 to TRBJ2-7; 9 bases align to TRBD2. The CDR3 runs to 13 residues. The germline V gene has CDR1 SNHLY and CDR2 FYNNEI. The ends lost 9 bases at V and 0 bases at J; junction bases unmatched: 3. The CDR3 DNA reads TGTGCCAGAGAAGCGGGGGGCTCCTACGAGCAGTACTTC. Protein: CAREAGGSYEQYF.

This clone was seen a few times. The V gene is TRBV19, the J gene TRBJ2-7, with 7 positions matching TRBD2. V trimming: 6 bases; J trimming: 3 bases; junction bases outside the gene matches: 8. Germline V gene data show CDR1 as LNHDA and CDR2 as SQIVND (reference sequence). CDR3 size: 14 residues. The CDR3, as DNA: TGTGCCAGTAGCGACGCTAGGGAGGGCTACGAGCAGTACTTC. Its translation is CASSDAREGYEQYF.

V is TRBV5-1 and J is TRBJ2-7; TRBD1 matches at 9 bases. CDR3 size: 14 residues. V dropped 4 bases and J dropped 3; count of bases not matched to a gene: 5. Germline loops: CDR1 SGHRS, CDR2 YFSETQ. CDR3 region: CASSQGQGVYEQYF. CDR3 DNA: TGCGCCAGCAGCCAGGGACAGGGCGTCTACGAGCAGTACTTC. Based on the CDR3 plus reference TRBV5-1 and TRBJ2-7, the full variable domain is KAGVTQTPRYLIKTRGQQVTLSCSPISGHRSVSWYQQTPGQGLQFLFEYFSETQRNKGNFPGRFSGRQFSNSRSEMNVSTLELGDSALYLCASSQGQGVYEQYFGPGTRLTVT.

The CDR3 DNA reads as TGCAGCGTGCCGTCTAGCTCCTACAATGAGCAGTTCTTC. It is translated as CSVPSSSYNEQFF. The chain recombines TRBV29-1 with TRBJ2-1; D remains unclear. Per the germline V gene, CDR1 is SQVTM and CDR2 is ANQGSEA. The CDR3 extends over 13 amino acids. Trimming stripped 6 bases from V and 0 bases from J, with 9 bases between.

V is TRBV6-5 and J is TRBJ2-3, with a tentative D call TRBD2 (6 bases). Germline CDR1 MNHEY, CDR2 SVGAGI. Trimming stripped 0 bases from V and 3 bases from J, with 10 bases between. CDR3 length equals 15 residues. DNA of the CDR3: TGTGCCAGCAGTTACTCGTACGGGGGTACAGATACGCAGTATTTT. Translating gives CASSYSYGGTDTQYF.

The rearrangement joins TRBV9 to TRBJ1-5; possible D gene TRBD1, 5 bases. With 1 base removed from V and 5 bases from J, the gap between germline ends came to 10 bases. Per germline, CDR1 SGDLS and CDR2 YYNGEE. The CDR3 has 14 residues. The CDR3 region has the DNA TGTGCCAGCAGCGTATCCCCACAGGATCAGCCCCAGCATTTT. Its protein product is CASSVSPQDQPQHF.

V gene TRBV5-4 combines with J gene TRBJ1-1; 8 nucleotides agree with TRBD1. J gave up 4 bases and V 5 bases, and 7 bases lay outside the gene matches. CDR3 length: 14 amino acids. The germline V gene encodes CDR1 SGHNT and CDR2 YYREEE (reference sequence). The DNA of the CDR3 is TGTGCCAGCAGTTCAGGGACAGGAGGCACTGAAGCTTTCTTT. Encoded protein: CASSSGTGGTEAFF.